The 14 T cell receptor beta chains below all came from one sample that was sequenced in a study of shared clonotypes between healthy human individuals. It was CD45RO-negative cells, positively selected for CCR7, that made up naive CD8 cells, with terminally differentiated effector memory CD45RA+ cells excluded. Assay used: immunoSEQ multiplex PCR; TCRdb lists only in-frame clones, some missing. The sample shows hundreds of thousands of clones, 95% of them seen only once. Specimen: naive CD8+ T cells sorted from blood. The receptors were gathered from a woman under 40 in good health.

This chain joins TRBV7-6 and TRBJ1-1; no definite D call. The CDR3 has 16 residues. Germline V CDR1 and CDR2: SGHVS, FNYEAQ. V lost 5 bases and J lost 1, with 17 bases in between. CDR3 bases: TGTGCCAGCAGCGACGTAGCAGCCCGCCCGAACACTGAAGCTTTCTTT. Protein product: CASSDVAARPNTEAFF.

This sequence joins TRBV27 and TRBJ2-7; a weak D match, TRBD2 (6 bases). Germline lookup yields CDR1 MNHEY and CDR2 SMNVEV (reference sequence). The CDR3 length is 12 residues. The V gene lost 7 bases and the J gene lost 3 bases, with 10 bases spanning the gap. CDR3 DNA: TGTGCCAGCACCGGGAGACTCTACGAGCAGTACTTC. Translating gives CASTGRLYEQYF.

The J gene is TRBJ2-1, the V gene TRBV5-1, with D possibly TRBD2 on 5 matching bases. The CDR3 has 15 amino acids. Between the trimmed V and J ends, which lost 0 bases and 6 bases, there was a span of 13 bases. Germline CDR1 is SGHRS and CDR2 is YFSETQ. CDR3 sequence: CASSLGLEGFNEQFF. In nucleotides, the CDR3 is TGCGCCAGCAGCTTGGGGCTAGAGGGTTTCAATGAGCAGTTCTTC.

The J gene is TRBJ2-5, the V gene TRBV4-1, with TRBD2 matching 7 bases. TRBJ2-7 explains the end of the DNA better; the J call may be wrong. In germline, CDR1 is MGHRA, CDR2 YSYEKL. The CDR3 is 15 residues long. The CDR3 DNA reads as TGCGCCAGCAGCCTTTATGCTAGCGGACCCTACGAGCAGTACTTC. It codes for CASSLYASGPYEQYF.

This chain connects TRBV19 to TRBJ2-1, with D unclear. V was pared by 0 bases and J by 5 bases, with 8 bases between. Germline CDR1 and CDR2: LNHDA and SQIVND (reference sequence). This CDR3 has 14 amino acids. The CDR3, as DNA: TGTGCCAGTAGTATAGATATCGGTGACAATGAGCAGTTCTTC. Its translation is CASSIDIGDNEQFF.

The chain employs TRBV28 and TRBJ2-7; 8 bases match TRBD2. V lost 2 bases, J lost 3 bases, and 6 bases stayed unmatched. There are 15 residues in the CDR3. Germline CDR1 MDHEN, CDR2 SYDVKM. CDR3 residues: CASSLSIGRDYEQYF. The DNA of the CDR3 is TGTGCCAGCAGTTTAAGCATCGGGAGGGACTACGAGCAGTACTTC.

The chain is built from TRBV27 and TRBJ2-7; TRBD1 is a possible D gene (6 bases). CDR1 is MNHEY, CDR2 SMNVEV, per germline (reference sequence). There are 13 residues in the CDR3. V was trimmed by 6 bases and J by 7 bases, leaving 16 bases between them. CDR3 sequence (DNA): TGTGCCAGCAGAACTCTGGGGGCTCGGGAGCAGTACTTC. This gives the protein CASRTLGAREQYF.

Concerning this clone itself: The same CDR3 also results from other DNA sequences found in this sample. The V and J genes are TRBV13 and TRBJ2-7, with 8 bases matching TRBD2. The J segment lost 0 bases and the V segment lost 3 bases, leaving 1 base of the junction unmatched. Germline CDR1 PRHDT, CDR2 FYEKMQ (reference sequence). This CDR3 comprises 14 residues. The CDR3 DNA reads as TGTGCCAGCAGCTTGGGGACTAGCTCCTACGAGCAGTACTTC. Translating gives CASSLGTSSYEQYF.

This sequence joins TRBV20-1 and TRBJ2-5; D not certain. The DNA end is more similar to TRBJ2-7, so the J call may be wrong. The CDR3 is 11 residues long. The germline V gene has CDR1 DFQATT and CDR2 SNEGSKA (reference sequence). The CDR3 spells CSATSSYEQYF. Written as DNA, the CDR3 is TGCAGTGCTACTAGCTCCTACGAGCAGTACTTC.

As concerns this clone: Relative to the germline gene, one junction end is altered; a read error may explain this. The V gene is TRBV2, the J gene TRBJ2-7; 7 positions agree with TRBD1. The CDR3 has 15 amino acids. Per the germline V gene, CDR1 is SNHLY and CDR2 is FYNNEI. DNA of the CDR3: TGTGCCAGCAGGGAAGGGCAGGACAGGACCTACGAGCAGTACTTC. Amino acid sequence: CASREGQDRTYEQYF.

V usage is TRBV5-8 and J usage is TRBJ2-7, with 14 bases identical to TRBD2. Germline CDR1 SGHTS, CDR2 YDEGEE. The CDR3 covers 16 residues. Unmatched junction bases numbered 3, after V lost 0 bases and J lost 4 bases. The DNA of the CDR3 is TGTGCCAGCAGCTTGGGCGGGACTAGCGGGAGTTACGAGCAGTACTTC. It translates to CASSLGGTSGSYEQYF. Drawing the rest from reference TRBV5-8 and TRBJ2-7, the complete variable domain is EAGVTQSPTHLIKTRGQQATLRCSPISGHTSVYWYQQALGLGLQFLLWYDEGEERNRGNFPPRFSGRQFPNYSSELNVNALELEDSALYLCASSLGGTSGSYEQYFGPGTRLTVT.

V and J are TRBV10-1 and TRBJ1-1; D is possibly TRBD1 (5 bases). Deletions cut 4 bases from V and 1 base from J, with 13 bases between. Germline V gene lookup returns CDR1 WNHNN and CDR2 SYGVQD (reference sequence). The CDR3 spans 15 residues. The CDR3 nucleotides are TGCGCCAGCAGTGGCAGGGCCGCCGAGAACACTGAAGCTTTCTTT. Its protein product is CASSGRAAENTEAFF.

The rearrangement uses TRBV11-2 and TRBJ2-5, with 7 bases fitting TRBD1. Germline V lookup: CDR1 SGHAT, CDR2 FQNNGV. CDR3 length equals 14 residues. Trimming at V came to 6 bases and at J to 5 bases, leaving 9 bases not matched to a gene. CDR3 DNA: TGTGCCAGCAGACACGGCTGGGGACAGGAGACCCAGTACTTC. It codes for CASRHGWGQETQYF.

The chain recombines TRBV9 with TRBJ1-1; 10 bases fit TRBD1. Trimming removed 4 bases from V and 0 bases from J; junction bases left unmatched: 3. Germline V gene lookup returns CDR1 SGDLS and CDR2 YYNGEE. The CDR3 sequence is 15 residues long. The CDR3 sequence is CASSIDRGLNTEAFF. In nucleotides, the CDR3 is TGTGCCAGCAGCATCGACAGGGGGCTGAACACTGAAGCTTTCTTT.